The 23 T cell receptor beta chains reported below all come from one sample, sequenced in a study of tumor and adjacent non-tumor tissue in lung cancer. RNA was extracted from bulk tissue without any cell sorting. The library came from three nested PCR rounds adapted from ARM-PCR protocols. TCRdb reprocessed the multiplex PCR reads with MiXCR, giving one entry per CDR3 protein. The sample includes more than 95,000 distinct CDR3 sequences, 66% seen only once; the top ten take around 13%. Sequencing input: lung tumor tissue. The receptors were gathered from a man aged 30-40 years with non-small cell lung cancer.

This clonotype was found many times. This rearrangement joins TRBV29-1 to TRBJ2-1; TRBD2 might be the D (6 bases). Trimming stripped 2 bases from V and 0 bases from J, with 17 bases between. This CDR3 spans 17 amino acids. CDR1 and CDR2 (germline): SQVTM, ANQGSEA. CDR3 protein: CSVELLLWGLSYNEQFF. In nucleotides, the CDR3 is TGCAGCGTTGAACTTCTACTTTGGGGACTCTCCTACAATGAGCAGTTCTTC.

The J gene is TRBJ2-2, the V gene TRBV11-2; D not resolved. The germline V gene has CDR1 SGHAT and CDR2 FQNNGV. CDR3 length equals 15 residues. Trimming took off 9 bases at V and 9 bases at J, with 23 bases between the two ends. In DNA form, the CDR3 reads TGTGCCAGTAGCCACGGCCGGATTAACACTTGGGAGCTGTTTTTT. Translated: CASSHGRINTWELFF.

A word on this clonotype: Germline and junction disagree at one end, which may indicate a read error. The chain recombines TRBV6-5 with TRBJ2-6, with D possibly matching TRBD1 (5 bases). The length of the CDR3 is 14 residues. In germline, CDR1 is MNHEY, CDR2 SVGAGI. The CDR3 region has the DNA TGTGCCAACAGTTACGTCTCTGGGGCCAACATCCTGACTTTC. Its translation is CANSYVSGANILTF.

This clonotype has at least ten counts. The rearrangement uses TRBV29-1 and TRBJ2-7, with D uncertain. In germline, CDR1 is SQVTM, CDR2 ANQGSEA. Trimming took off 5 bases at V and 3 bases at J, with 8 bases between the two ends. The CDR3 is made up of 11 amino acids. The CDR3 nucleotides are TGCAGCGTTCTGGACGGCTACGAGCAGTACTTC. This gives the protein CSVLDGYEQYF.

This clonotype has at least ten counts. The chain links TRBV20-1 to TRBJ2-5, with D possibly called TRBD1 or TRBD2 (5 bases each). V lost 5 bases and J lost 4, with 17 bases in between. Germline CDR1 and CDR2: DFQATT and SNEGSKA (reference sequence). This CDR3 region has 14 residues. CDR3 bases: TGCAGTGCTGGGACCGAGGCCAGTCTAGAGACCCAGTACTTC. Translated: CSAGTEASLETQYF.

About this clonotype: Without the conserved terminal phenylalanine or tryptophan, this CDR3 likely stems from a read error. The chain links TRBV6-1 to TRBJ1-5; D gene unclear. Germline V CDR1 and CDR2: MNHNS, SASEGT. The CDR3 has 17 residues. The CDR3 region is CASSGVIGKRSNQSQHL. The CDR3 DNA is TGTGCCAGCAGTGGGGTAATTGGGAAAAGGAGCAATCAGTCCCAGCATTTA.

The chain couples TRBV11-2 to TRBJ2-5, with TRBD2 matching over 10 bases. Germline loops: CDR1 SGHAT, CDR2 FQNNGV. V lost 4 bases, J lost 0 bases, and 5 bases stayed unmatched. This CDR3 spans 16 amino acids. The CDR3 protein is CASSYHSGGYQETQYF. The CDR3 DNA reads TGTGCCAGCAGCTATCATAGCGGGGGGTACCAAGAGACCCAGTACTTC.

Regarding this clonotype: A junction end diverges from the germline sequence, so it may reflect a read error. The CDR3 region has the DNA TGTGCCAGCAGCCCCGCAGGGGGCGCCACGATGGGAAATTCAGCCCTCCACTTT. It yields the protein CASSPAGGATMGNSALHF. This chain uses TRBV11-2 with TRBJ1-6; 8 nucleotides agree with TRBD1. This CDR3 is built from 18 residues. Germline CDR1 is SGHAT and CDR2 is FQNNGV.

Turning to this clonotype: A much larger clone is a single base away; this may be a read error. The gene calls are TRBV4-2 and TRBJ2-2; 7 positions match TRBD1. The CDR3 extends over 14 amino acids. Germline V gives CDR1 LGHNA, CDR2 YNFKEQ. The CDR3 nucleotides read TGTGCCAGCAGCCAAGATGACAGGGTCGGGGAGTTGTCTTTT. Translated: CASSQDDRVGELSF.

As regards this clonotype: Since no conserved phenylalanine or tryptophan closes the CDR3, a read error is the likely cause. The CDR3 DNA reads as TGTGCCAGCAGTCCAGGGTTGAGTTCCTACAATGAGCAGTTCTCC. This translates into CASSPGLSSYNEQFS. The rearrangement uses TRBV5-6 and TRBJ2-1; D is perhaps TRBD1 (5 bases). CDR1 and CDR2 (germline): SGHDT, YYEEEE. This CDR3 is 15 amino acids long. With 5 bases removed from V and 1 base from J, the gap between germline ends came to 13 bases.

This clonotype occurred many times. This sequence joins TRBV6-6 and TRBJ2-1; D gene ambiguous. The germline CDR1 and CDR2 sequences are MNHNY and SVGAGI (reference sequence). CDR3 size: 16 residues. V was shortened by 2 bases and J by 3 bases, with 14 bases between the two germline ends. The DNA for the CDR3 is TGTGCCAGCAGTTACGATTTCCGGTCGGTCTACAATGAGCAGTTCTTC. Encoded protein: CASSYDFRSVYNEQFF.

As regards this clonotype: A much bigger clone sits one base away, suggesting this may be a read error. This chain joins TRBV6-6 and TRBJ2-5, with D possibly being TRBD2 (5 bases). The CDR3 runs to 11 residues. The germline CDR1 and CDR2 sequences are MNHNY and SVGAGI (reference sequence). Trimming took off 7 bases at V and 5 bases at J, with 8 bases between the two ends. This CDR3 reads CASNRRETQYF. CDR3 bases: TGTGCCAGCAACCGGAGGGAGACCCAGTACTTC.

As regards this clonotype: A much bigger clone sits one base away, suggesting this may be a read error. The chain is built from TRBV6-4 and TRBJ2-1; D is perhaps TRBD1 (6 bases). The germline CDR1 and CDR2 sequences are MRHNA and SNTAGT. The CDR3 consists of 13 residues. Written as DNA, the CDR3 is TGTACCAGCAGTGAGGGGGATTACAATGAGCAGTTCTTC. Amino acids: CTSSEGDYNEQFF.

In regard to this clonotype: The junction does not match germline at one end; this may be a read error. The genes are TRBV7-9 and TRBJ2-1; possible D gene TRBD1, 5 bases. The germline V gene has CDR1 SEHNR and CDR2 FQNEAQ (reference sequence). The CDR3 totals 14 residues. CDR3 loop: CVSSLVAGSNEQLF. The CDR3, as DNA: TGTGTAAGCAGCTTAGTGGCAGGGTCTAATGAGCAGCTCTTC.

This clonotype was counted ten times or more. The CDR3: CASTAGSKNIQYF. In DNA form, the CDR3 reads TGTGCCTCGACCGCAGGGTCCAAAAACATTCAGTACTTC. The J gene is TRBJ2-4, the V gene TRBV12-3 or TRBV12-4, with TRBD1 as a possible D gene (5 bases). The CDR3 totals 13 residues. V lost 11 bases and J 2 bases, leaving 13 bases between the germline ends.

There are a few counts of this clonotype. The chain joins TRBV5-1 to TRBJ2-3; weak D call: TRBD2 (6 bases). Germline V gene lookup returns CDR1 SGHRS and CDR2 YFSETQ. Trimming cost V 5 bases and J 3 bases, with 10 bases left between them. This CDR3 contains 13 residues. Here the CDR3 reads CASSRESTDTQYF. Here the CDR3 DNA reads TGCGCCAGCAGTCGGGAGTCGACAGATACGCAGTATTTT. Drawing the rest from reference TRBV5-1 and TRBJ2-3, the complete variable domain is KAGVTQTPRYLIKTRGQQVTLSCSPISGHRSVSWYQQTPGQGLQFLFEYFSETQRNKGNFPGRFSGRQFSNSRSEMNVSTLELGDSALYLCASSRESTDTQYFGPGTRLTVL.

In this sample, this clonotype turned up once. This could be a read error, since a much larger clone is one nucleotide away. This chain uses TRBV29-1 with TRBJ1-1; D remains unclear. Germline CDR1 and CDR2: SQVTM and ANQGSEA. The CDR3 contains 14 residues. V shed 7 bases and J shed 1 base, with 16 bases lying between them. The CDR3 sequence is CSATKSGRNTEAFF. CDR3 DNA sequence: TGCAGCGCTACAAAGTCAGGACGGAACACTGAAGCTTTCTTT.

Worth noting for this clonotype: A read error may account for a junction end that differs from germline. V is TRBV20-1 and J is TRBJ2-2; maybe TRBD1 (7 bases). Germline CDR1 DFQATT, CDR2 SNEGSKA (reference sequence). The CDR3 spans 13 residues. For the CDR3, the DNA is TGCAATGCTGCGGGACAGTCGACCGGGGAGCTGTTTTTT. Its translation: CNAAGQSTGELFF.

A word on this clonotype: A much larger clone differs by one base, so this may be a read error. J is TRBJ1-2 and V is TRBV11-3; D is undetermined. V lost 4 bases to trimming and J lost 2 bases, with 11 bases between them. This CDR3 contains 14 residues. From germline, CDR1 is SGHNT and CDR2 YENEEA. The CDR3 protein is CASSYGRTNYGYTF. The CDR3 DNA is TGTGCCAGCAGCTATGGACGGACCAACTATGGCTACACCTTC.

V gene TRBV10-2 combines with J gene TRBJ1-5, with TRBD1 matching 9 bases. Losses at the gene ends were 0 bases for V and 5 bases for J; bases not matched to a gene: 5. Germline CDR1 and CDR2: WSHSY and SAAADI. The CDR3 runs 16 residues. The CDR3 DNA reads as TGCGCCAGCAGTGAGTCAGACAGGGGGGGGGATCAGCCCCAGCATTTT. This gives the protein CASSESDRGGDQPQHF.

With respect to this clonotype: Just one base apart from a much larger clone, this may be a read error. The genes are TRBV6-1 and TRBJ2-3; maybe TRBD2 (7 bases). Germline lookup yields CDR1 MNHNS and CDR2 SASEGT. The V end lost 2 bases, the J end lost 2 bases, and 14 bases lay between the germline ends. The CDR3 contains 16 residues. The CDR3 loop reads CASSERVGGPTDTQYF. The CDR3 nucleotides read TGTGCCAGCAGTGAAAGAGTGGGGGGGCCCACAGATACGCAGTATTTT.

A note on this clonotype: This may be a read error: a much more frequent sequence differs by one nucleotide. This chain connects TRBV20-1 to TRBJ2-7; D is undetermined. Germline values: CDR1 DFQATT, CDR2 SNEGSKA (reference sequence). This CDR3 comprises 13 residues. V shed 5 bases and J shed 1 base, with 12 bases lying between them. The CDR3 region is CSARKHGSYEQYF. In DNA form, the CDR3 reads TGCAGTGCTCGGAAACATGGGTCCTACGAGCAGTACTTC.

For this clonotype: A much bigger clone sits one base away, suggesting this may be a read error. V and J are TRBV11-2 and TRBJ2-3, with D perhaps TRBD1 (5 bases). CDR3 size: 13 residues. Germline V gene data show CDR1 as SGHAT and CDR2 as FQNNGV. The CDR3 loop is CAGSLAPGDTQYF. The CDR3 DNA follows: TGTGCCGGCAGCTTAGCTCCAGGGGATACGCAGTATTTT.